The clone carrying this T cell receptor beta chain occurred many times. Each TCR cDNA molecule bore a unique molecular identifier. MiXCR was run by TCRdb on the 5' RACE reads, yielding one entry per CDR3 protein. The table records around 70,000 distinct CDR3 sequences, approximately 9% of them present only once. The record originates from a study of spatial heterogeneity in lung cancer. Overall study context: Donation came from over 60 patients with untreated early-stage non-small cell lung cancer. When available, follow-up PBMC samples taken a median of about two years after resection were sequenced.

As for time point: blood at routine non-recurrence follow-up after resection. Whole RNA, which was extracted from tumor, nontumor lung tissue or frozen PBMC, was sequenced without any cell sorting. The TCR comes from a female donor with early-stage non-small cell lung cancer. The sequenced sample was PBMCs, obtained at follow-up.

The CDR3 region is CATRDVREKLFF. In DNA, the CDR3 is TGTGCCACCCGGGACGTTAGGGAAAAACTGTTTTTT. The genes are TRBV27 and TRBJ1-4; maybe TRBD1 (5 bases). V lost 10 bases to trimming and J lost 8 bases, with 14 bases between them. The CDR3 spans 12 residues. Per the germline V gene, CDR1 is MNHEY and CDR2 is SMNVEV (reference sequence).